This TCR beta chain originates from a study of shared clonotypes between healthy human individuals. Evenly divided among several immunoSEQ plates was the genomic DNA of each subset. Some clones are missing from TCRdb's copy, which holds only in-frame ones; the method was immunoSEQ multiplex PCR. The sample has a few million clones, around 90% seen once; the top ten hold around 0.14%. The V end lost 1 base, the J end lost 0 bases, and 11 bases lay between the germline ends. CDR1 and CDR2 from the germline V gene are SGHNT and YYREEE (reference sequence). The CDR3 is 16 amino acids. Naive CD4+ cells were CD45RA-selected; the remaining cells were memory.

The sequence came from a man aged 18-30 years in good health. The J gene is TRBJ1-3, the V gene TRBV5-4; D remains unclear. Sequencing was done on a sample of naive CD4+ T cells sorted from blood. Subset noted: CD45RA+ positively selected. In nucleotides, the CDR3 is TGTGCCAGCAGCTTGTTAAACAGTAACTCTGGAAACACCATATATTTT. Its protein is CASSLLNSNSGNTIYF.